These 7 T cell receptor beta chains came from one sample sequenced in a study of blood T cell repertoires in COVID-19. Some clones are missing from TCRdb's copy, which holds only in-frame ones; the method was immunoSEQ multiplex PCR. Of fewer than 250,000 clones in the sample, approximately 80% were seen once. What was sequenced was peripheral blood. Receptors were obtained from a woman of 80 years or more with acute or convalescent COVID-19.

This chain uses TRBV7-2 with TRBJ1-1; tentatively, D is TRBD1 (5 bases). Trimming left V 1 base short and J 2 bases short, with 8 bases between. Looked up from germline, CDR1 is SGHTA and CDR2 is FQGNSA. The CDR3 has 14 residues. In DNA, the CDR3 is TGTGCCAGCAGCTTAGTCACAGGCAACACTGAAGCTTTCTTT. The encoded protein is CASSLVTGNTEAFF.

This chain uses TRBV20-1 with TRBJ2-3; TRBD2 matches 8 bases. Germline V gene data show CDR1 as DFQATT and CDR2 as SNEGSKA (reference sequence). This CDR3 is built from 10 residues. Here the CDR3 reads CQAGVDTQYF. CDR3 sequence (DNA): TGCCAAGCGGGGGTAGATACGCAGTATTTT.

CDR3 sequence (DNA): TGTGCCAGCAGCTTATCGGGGGTCTACAATGAGCAGTTCTTC. It is translated as CASSLSGVYNEQFF. This chain joins TRBV7-9 and TRBJ2-1; D perhaps matches TRBD2 (6 bases). Germline CDR1 reads SEHNR; CDR2 reads FQNEAQ (reference sequence). There are 14 residues in the CDR3. V lost 2 bases, J lost 3 bases, and 8 bases lay in between.

This clone has only a few counts. This chain uses TRBV5-1 with TRBJ2-5; D is perhaps TRBD1 (6 bases). Germline CDR1 SGHRS, CDR2 YFSETQ. CDR3 length: 15 residues. Trimming removed 2 bases at V and 5 bases at J, with 16 bases between. The CDR3 region is CASSLNFRGGETQYF. The DNA for the CDR3 is TGCGCCAGCAGCTTAAATTTCAGGGGCGGGGAGACCCAGTACTTC. Looking up the rest from reference TRBV5-1 and TRBJ2-5 gives the full variable domain: KAGVTQTPRYLIKTRGQQVTLSCSPISGHRSVSWYQQTPGQGLQFLFEYFSETQRNKGNFPGRFSGRQFSNSRSEMNVSTLELGDSALYLCASSLNFRGGETQYFGPGTRLLVL.

The chain uses TRBV10-1 and TRBJ2-3; a weak D match, TRBD2 (6 bases). The V gene's germline CDR1 is WNHNN and CDR2 SYGVQD (reference sequence). V was pared by 3 bases and J by 4 bases, with 14 bases between. This CDR3 is built from 15 residues. For the CDR3, the DNA is TGCGCCAGCAGTGACACGGGAGCGAACCCAGATACGCAGTATTTT. It encodes CASSDTGANPDTQYF.

The chain is built from TRBV19 and TRBJ1-1, with TRBD1 matching 12 bases. The CDR3 covers 16 residues. Per the germline V gene, CDR1 is LNHDA and CDR2 is SQIVND (reference sequence). The junction had 5 bases not matched to a gene; V was cut back by 6 bases and J by 0 bases. CDR3 region: CASSKGTGGMNTEAFF. The CDR3 nucleotides are TGTGCCAGTAGCAAAGGGACAGGGGGCATGAACACTGAAGCTTTCTTT.

The genes are TRBV18 and TRBJ2-7; 13 bases fit TRBD2. Losses at the gene ends were 7 bases for V and 4 bases for J; bases not matched to a gene: 10. CDR1 and CDR2 from the germline V gene are KGHSH and LQKENI. This CDR3 region has 16 residues. This CDR3 is CASFEGLAGAIYEQYF. DNA of the CDR3: TGTGCCAGCTTTGAAGGACTAGCGGGGGCCATTTACGAGCAGTACTTC.